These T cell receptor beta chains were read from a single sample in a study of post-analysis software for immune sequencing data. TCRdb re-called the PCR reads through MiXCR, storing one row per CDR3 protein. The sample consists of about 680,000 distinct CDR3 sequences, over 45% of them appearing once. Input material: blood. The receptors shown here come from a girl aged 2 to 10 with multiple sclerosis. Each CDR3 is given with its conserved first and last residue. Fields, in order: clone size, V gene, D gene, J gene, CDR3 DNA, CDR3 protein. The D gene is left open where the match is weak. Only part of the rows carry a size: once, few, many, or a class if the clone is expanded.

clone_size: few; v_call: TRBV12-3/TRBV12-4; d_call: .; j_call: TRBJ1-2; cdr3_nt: TGTGCCAGCAGTTTACGGTGGGGAAACTATGGCTACACCTTC; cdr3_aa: CASSLRWGNYGYTF
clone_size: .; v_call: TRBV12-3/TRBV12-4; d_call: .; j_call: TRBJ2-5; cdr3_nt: TGTGCCAGCAGGCAACGGGGTTTGGGGGAGACCCAGTACTTC; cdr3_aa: CASRQRGLGETQYF
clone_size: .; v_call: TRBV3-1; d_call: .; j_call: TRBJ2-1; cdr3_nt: TGTGCCAGCAGCCAAGATGCGACCTACAATGAGCAGTTCTTC; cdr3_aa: CASSQDATYNEQFF
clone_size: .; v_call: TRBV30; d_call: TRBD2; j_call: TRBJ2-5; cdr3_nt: TGTGCCTGGAGTGGCCGGGACTACCGCCCCCAGTACTTC; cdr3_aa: CAWSGRDYRPQYF
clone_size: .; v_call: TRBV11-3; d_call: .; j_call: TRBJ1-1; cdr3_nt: TGTGCCAGCAGCTTAGGAGGTCGGGGACTATTAAACACTGAAGCTTTCTTT; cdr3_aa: CASSLGGRGLLNTEAFF
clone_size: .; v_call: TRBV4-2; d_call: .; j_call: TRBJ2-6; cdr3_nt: TGTGCCAGCAGCCAAATGGGTGCTGGGGCCAACGTCCTGACTTTC; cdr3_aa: CASSQMGAGANVLTF
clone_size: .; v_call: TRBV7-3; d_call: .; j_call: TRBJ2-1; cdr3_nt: TGTGCCAGCAGCCCGGTCAGGGGGGATGAGCAGTTCTTC; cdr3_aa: CASSPVRGDEQFF
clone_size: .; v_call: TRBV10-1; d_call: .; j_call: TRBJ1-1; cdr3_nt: TGCGCCAGCAGTGACCTGGACACGCCGAACACTGAAGCTTTCTTT; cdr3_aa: CASSDLDTPNTEAFF
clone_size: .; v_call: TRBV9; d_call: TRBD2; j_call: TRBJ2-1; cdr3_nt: TGTGCCAGCAGCGTAGGACTAGCGGGATATGAGCAGTTCTTC; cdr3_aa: CASSVGLAGYEQFF
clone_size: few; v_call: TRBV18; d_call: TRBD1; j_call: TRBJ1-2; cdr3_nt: TGTGCCAGCTCACCGCGACAGGGGGACTATGGCTACACCTTC; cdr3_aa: CASSPRQGDYGYTF
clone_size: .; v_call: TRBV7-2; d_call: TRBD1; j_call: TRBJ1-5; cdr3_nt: TGTGCCAGCAGCCCTCCGGGTACAGGGGAAGCGAATCAGCCCCAGCATTTT; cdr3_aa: CASSPPGTGEANQPQHF
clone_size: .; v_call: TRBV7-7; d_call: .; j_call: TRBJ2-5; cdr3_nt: TGTGCTAGCAGCTCGCCGGGACTCGGAGAGACCCAGTACTTC; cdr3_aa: CASSSPGLGETQYF
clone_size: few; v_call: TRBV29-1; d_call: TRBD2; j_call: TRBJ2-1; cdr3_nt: TGCAGCGTTGGAAAGGGAGGGAATGAGCAGTTCTTC; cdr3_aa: CSVGKGGNEQFF
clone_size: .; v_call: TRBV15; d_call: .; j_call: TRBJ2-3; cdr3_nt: TGTGCCACCGGTGCGGGGACCACGCAGTATTTT; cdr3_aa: CATGAGTTQYF
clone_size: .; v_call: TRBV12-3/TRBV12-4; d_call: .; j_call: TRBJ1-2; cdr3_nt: TGTGCCAGCAGTTTCATAGAGCCTTATGGCTACACCTTC; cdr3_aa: CASSFIEPYGYTF
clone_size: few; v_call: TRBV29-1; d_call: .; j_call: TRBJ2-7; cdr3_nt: TGCAGCGTTGTAAAGGAGGGGACCTACGAGCAGTACTTC; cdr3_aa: CSVVKEGTYEQYF
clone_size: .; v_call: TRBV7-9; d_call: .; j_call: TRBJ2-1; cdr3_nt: TGTGCCAGCAGCTCCTCCCAATCGGACAGTATAACCCCCAATGAGCAGTTCTTC; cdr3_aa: CASSSSQSDSITPNEQFF
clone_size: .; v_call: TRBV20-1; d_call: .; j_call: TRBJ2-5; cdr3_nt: TGCAGTGCTAGGGGGTCCCCCGGGGAGACCCAGTACTTC; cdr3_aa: CSARGSPGETQYF
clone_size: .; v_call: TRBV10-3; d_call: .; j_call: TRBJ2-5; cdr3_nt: TGTGCCATCAGTGAAGGAACTAGACAGTACTTC; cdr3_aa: CAISEGTRQYF
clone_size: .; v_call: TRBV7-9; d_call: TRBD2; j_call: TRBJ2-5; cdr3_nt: TGTGCCAGCAGCTTAAGTAGCGGGAGGGCCTCCGGGACCCAGTACTTC; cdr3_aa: CASSLSSGRASGTQYF
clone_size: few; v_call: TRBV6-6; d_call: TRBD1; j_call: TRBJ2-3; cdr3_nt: TGTGCCAGCAGTGGCGACAGGGTCTTTGGGACAGATACGCAGTATTTT; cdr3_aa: CASSGDRVFGTDTQYF
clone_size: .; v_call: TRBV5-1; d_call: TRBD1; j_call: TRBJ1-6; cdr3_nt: TGCGCCAGCAGCCTCAAGACAGGGGGAGATTCACCCCTCCACTTT; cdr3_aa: CASSLKTGGDSPLHF
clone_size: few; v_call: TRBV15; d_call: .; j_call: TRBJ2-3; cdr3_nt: TGTGCCACCAGCAGAGTTCCTCAACCTAGCACAGATACGCAGTATTTT; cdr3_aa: CATSRVPQPSTDTQYF
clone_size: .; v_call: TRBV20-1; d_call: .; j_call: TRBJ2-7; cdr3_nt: TGCAGTGCTAGAGCGGGCAGGGCAGGGGAGCAGTACTTC; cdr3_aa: CSARAGRAGEQYF
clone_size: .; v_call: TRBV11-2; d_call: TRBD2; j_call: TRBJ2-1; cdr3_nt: TGTGCCAGCAGCTTAGCTAGCGGGGGTACTTACAATGAGCAGTTCTTC; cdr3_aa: CASSLASGGTYNEQFF
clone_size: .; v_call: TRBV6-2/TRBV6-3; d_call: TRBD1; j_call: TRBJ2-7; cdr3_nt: TGTGCCAGCAGATCAACCGGGACAGGGAAATACGAGCAGTACTTC; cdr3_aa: CASRSTGTGKYEQYF
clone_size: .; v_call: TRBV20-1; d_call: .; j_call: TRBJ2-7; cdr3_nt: TGCAGTGCTAGAGCCCCTCCTCGAGGGCCTAGCTCCTACGAGCAGTACTTC; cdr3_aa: CSARAPPRGPSSYEQYF
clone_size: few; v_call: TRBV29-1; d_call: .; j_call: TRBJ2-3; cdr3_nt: TGCAGCGTCCGCAGGGAGACTAGCACAGATACGCAGTATTTT; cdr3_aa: CSVRRETSTDTQYF
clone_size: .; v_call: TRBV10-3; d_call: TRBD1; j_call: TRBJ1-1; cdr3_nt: TGTGCCATCAGGGCAGGGACAGGGCAGACTGAAGCTTTCTTT; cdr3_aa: CAIRAGTGQTEAFF
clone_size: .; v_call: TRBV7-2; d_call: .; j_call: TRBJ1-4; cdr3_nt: TGTGCCAGCAGCTTAGTTGTCGGGGCCTCAGGTGGTGAAAAACTGTTTTTT; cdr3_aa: CASSLVVGASGGEKLFF
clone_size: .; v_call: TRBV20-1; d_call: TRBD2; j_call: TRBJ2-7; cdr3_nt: TGCAGTGTACGGGGACTAGCGGGAGGAGGGTCCCACGAGCAGTACTTC; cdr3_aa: CSVRGLAGGGSHEQYF
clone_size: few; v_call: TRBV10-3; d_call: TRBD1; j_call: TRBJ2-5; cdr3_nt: TGTGCCATCAGCGGTGACAGGGCTCAGCGAGAGACCCAGTACTTC; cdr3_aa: CAISGDRAQRETQYF
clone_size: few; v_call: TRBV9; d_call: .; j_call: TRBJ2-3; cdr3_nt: TGTGCCAGCAGCCCTCGTAGCGGACGCACAGATACGCAGTATTTT; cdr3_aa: CASSPRSGRTDTQYF
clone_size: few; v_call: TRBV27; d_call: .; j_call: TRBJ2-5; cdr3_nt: TGTGCCAGCAGTTCAGTCCGAGAGACCCAGTACTTC; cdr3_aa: CASSSVRETQYF
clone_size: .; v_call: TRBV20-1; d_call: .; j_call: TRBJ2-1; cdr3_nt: TGCAGTGCTAGAGTAGCGGTCCGGGTCCATGAGCAGTTCTTC; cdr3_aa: CSARVAVRVHEQFF
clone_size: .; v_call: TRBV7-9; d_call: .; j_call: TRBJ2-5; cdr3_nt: TGTGCCAGCAGCTTACGTCCGGGGGTGGAGACCCAGTACTTC; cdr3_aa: CASSLRPGVETQYF
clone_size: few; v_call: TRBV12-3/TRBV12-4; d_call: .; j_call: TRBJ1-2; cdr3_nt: TGTGCCAGCAGTTTACAGGGGTTCGATGGCTACACCTTC; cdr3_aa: CASSLQGFDGYTF
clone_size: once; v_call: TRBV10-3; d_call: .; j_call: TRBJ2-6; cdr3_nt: TGTGCCACTCCTGGTATGGGGGTTGGGGCCAACGTCCTGACTTTC; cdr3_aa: CATPGMGVGANVLTF
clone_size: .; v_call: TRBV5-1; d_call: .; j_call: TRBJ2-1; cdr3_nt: TGCGCCAGCAGCTTCCAGAGTGCCAACAATGAGCAGTTCTTC; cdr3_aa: CASSFQSANNEQFF
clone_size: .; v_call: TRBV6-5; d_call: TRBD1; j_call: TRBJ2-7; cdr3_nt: TGTGCCAGCAGTTACCCCTCGACAGGGGGCCCTACTGCGTACTCCTACGAGCAGTACTTC; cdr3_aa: CASSYPSTGGPTAYSYEQYF
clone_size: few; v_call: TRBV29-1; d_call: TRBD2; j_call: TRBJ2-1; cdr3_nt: TGCAGCTCCGCCCGCGGGAGCGCAGATGAGCAGTTCTTC; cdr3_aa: CSSARGSADEQFF
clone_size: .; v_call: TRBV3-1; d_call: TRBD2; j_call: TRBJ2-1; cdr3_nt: TGTGCCAGCAGCCAAGACAACCTAGCGGGGTACAATGAGCAGTTCTTC; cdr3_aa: CASSQDNLAGYNEQFF
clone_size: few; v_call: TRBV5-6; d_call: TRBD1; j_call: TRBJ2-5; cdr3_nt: TGTGCCAGCAGGCGCACTTCTCTCAGGGACAGCGGAGAGACCCAGTACTTC; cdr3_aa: CASRRTSLRDSGETQYF
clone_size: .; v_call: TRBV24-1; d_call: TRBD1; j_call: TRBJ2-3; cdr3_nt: TGTGCCACCACCCACCCACAGGGGACACTTAGCACAGATACGCAGTATTTT; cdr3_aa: CATTHPQGTLSTDTQYF
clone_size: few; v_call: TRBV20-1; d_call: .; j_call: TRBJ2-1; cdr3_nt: TGCAGTGCCCGGCGGGACGCCGACAATGAGCAGTTCTTC; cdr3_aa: CSARRDADNEQFF
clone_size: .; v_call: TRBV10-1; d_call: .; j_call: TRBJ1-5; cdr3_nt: TGCGCCAGCAGTGGAGGACAGCGGGCCTATAGCAATCAGCCCCAGCATTTT; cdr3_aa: CASSGGQRAYSNQPQHF
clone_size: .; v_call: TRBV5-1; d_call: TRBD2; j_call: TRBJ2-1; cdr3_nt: TGCGCCAGCAGCTTGGCGGGACTAGCGGTCAATGAGCAGTTCTTC; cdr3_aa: CASSLAGLAVNEQFF